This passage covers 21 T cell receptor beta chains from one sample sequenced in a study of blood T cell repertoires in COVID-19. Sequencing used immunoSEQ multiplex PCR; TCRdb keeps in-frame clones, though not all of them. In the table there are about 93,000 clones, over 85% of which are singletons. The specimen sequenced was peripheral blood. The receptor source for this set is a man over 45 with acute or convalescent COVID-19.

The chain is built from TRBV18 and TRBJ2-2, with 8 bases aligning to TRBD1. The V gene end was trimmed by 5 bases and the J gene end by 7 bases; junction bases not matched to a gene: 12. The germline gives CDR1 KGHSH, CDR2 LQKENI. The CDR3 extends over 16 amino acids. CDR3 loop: CASSDSTAGGHGELFF. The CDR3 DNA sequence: TGTGCCAGCTCAGATTCAACGGCAGGGGGCCACGGGGAGCTGTTTTTT.

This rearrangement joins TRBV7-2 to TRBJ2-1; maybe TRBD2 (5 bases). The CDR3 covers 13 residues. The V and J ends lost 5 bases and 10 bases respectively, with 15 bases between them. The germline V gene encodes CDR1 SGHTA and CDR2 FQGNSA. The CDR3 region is CASSLTRQGEQFF. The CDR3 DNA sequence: TGTGCCAGCAGCCTAACTAGACAAGGGGAGCAGTTCTTC.

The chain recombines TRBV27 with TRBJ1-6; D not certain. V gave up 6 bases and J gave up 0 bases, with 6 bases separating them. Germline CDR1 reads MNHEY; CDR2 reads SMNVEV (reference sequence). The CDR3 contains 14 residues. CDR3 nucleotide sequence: TGTGCCAGCAGGTGGAGCTCCTATAATTCACCCCTCCACTTT. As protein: CASRWSSYNSPLHF.

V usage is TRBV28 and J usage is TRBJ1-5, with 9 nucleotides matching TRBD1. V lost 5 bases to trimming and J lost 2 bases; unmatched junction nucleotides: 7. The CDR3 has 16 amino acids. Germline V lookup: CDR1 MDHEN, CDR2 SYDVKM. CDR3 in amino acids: CASSNDRGLGNQPQHF. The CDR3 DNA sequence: TGTGCCAGCAGTAACGACAGGGGGTTGGGCAATCAGCCCCAGCATTTT. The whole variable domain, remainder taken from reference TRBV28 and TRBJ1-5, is DVKVTQSSRYLVKRTGEKVFLECVQDMDHENMFWYRQDPGLGLRLIYFSYDVKMKEKGDIPEGYSVSREKKERFSLILESASTNQTSMYLCASSNDRGLGNQPQHFGDGTRLSIL.

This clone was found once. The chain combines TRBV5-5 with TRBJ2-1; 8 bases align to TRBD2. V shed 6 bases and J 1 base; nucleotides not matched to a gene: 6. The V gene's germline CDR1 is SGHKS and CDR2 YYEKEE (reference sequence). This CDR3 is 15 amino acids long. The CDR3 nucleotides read TGTGCCAGCATCCTTAGCGGGGCTTCCTACAATGAGCAGTTCTTC. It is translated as CASILSGASYNEQFF.

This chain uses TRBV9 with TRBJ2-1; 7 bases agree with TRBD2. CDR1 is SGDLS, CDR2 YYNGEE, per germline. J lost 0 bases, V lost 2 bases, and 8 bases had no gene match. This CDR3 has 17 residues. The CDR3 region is CASSVNPSGPSYNEQFF. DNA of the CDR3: TGTGCCAGCAGCGTGAATCCTAGCGGCCCCTCCTACAATGAGCAGTTCTTC.

CDR3 DNA sequence: TGTGCCAGCAGTTACTCGATGTCTGGCCAGCCCCAGCATTTT. Translation: CASSYSMSGQPQHF. The V call is TRBV6-2 or TRBV6-3, the J call TRBJ1-5; D ambiguous. V was cut by 0 bases and J by 7 bases, with 10 bases left in between. Germline V gene data show CDR1 as MNHEY and CDR2 as SVGEGT. The CDR3 sequence is 14 residues long.

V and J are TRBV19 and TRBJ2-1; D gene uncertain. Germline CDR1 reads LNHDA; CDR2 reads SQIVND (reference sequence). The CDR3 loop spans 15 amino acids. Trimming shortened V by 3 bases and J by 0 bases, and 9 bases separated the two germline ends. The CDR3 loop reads CASSIYHSSYNEQFF. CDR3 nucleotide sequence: TGTGCCAGTAGTATTTACCATAGCTCCTACAATGAGCAGTTCTTC.

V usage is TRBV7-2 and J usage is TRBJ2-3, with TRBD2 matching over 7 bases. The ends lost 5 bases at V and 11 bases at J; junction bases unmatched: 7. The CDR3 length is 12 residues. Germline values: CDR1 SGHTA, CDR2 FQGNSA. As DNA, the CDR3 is TGTGCCAGCAGCCGTGCTGGGAGGGGGCAGTATTTT. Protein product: CASSRAGRGQYF.

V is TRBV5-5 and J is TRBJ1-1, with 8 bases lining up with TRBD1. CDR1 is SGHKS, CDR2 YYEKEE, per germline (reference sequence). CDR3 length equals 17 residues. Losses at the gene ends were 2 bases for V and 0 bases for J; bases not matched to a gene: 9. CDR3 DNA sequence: TGTGCCAGCAGCTTCGTAGGACAGGGCCTTATGAACACTGAAGCTTTCTTT. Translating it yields CASSFVGQGLMNTEAFF.

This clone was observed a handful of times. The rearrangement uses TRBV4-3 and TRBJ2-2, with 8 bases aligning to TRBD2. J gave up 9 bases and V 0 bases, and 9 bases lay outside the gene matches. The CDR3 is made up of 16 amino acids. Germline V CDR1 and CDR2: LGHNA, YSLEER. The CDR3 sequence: CASSQDMSGGSRELFF. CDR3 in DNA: TGCGCCAGCAGCCAAGACATGAGCGGGGGTAGCCGGGAGCTGTTTTTT.

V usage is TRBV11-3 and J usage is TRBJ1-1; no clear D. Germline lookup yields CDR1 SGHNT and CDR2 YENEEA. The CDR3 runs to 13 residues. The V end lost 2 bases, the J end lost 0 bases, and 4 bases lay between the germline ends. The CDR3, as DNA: TGTGCCAGCAGCTTACAAATGAACACTGAAGCTTTCTTT. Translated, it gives CASSLQMNTEAFF. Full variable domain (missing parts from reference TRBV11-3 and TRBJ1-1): EAGVVQSPRYKIIEKKQPVAFWCNPISGHNTLYWYLQNLGQGPELLIRYENEEAVDDSQLPKDRFSAERLKGVDSTLKIQPAELGDSAVYLCASSLQMNTEAFFGQGTRLTVV.

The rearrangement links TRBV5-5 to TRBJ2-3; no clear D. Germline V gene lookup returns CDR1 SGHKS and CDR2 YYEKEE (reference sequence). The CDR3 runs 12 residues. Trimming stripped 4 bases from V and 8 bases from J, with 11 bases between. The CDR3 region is CASSPFRGTQYF. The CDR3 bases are TGTGCCAGCAGCCCTTTCCGAGGTACGCAGTATTTT.

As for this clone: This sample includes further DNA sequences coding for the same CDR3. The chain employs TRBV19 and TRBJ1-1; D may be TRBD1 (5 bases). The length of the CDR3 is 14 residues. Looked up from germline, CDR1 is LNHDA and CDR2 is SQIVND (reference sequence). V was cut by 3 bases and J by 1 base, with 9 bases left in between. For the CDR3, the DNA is TGTGCCAGTAGTATTAGGAGGGGGAACACTGAAGCTTTCTTT. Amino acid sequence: CASSIRRGNTEAFF.

The CDR3, as DNA: TGTGCCTGGAGTCTTCGGGATCAGCCCCAGCATTTT. Translation: CAWSLRDQPQHF. The chain links TRBV30 to TRBJ1-5; D is unresolved. V was shortened by 2 bases and J by 5 bases, with 7 bases between the two germline ends. The CDR3 covers 12 residues. CDR1 GTSNPN and CDR2 SVGIG come from the germline V gene (reference sequence). The full variable domain, completed using reference TRBV30 and TRBJ1-5, is SQTIHQWPATLVQPVGSPLSLECTVEGTSNPNLYWYRQAAGRGLQLLFYSVGIGQISSEVPQNLSASRPQDRQFILSSKKLLLSDSGFYLCAWSLRDQPQHFGDGTRLSIL.

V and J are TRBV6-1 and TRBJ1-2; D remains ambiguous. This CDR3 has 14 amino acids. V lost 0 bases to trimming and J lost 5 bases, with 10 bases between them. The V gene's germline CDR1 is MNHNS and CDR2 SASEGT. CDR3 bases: TGTGCCAGCAGTGAAGCCCGAGGGAATTATGGCTACACCTTC. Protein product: CASSEARGNYGYTF.

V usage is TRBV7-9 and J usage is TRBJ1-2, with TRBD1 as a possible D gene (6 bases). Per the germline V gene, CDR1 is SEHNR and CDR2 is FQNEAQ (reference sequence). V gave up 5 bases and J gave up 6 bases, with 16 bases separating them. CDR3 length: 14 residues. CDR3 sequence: CASSPDRALHGYTF. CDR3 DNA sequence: TGTGCCAGCAGCCCGGACAGAGCTCTACATGGCTACACCTTC. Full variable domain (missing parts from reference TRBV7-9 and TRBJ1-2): DTGVSQNPRHKITKRGQNVTFRCDPISEHNRLYWYRQTLGQGPEFLTYFQNEAQLEKSRLLSDRFSAERPKGSFSTLEIQRTEQGDSAMYLCASSPDRALHGYTFGSGTRLTVV.

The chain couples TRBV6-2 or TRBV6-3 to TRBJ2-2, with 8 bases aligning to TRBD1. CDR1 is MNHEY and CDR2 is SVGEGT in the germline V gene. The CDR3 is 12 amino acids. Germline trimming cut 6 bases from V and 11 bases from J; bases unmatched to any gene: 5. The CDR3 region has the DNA TGTGCCAGCAGCCAGGACAGGGACGAGCTGTTTTTT. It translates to CASSQDRDELFF.

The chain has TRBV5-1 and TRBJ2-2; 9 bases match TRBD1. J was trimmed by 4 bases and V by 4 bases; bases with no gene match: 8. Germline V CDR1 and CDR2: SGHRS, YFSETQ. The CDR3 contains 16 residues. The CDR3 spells CASSPMGQGSTGELFF. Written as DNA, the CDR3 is TGCGCCAGCAGCCCGATGGGACAGGGCTCCACCGGGGAGCTGTTTTTT.

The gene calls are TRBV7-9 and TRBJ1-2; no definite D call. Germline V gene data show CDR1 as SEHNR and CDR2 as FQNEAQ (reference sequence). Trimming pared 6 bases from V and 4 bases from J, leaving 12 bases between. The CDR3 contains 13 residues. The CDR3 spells CASSPDSSYGYTF. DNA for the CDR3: TGTGCCAGCAGTCCGGACTCCTCCTATGGCTACACCTTC.

CDR3 nucleotides: TGTGCCAGCAGCTCCCAGTCCTCCGGGGTCAAGGGCTATGGCTACACCTTC. It encodes CASSSQSSGVKGYGYTF. The chain combines TRBV9 with TRBJ1-2; D is unclear. Germline CDR1 SGDLS, CDR2 YYNGEE. CDR3 size: 17 residues. V shed 4 bases and J shed 4 bases, with 23 bases lying between them. The entire variable domain, with the rest obtained from reference TRBV9 and TRBJ1-2, is as follows: DSGVTQTPKHLITATGQRVTLRCSPRSGDLSVYWYQQSLDQGLQFLIQYYNGEERAKGNILERFSAQQFPDLHSELNLSSLELGDSALYFCASSSQSSGVKGYGYTFGSGTRLTVV.